This T cell receptor beta chain originates from a study of CD8 T cells in Susac syndrome. Random hexamers were used to reverse transcribe an amount of roughly 0.5 to 1 ug RNA. TCRdb recomputed calls from the immunoSEQ multiplex PCR reads with MiXCR, one row per CDR3 protein. The repertoire holds 120,000 or so distinct CDR3 sequences, with nearly 95% as singletons. Germline V gene lookup returns CDR1 SGHRS and CDR2 YFSETQ. Between the trimmed V and J ends, which lost 4 bases and 0 bases, there was a span of 12 bases. This CDR3 is 15 amino acids long. Material for sequencing was CD4+ T cells from PBMCs. The genes are TRBV5-1 and TRBJ2-3, with unresolved D. The TCR comes from a human donor in good health. CDR3 sequence reads: CASSPEVGSTDTQYF. In DNA form, the CDR3 reads TGCGCCAGCAGCCCGGAAGTTGGAAGCACAGATACGCAGTATTTT.